Shown below are 4 T cell receptor beta chains from a single sample sequenced in a study of Graves' ophthalmopathy and Graves' hyperthyroidism. Scientists amplified the TCR beta CDR3 regions from RNA transcripts. In the first round, RT-PCR was carried out with HTBI primers, and a multiplex PCR formed the second round. Each CDR3 protein is one row after TCRdb ran MiXCR on the multiplex PCR reads. The top ten hold 8% to 10% of the sample, which has about 480,000 distinct CDR3 sequences, around an eighth seen once. The sample was blood. Every receptor here comes from a woman aged 25 to 39 with Graves' ophthalmopathy.

The chain is built from TRBV5-5 and TRBJ1-2, with D perhaps matching TRBD1 (5 bases). Trimming took 5 bases from V and 6 from J, leaving 11 bases between them. The CDR3 runs to 12 residues. Germline V gene data show CDR1 as SGHKS and CDR2 as YYEKEE (reference sequence). In nucleotides, the CDR3 is TGTGCCAGCAGTCCCGGGACGCATGGCTACACCTTC. Amino acids: CASSPGTHGYTF. The whole variable domain, remainder taken from reference TRBV5-5 and TRBJ1-2, is DAGVTQSPTHLIKTRGQQVTLRCSPISGHKSVSWYQQVLGQGPQFIFQYYEKEERGRGNFPDRFSARQFPNYSSELNVNALLLGDSALYLCASSPGTHGYTFGSGTRLTVV.

This clonotype was seen at least ten times. The chain is built from TRBV15 and TRBJ2-7; D is undetermined. The CDR3 loop spans 12 amino acids. Trimming pared 2 bases from V and 2 bases from J, leaving 4 bases between. Germline CDR1 and CDR2: LNHNV and YYDKDF (reference sequence). In DNA, the CDR3 is TGTGCCACCAGCAGACAGGCCTACGAGCAGTACTTC. Residues: CATSRQAYEQYF.

This clonotype has ten or more counts. V is TRBV6-4 and J is TRBJ2-7, with 13 bases identical to TRBD2. The germline gives CDR1 MRHNA, CDR2 SNTAGT. J gave up 0 bases and V 5 bases, and 7 bases lay outside the gene matches. This CDR3 region has 17 residues. The CDR3 coding sequence is TGTGCCAGCAGTAGACTAGCGGGGGGCCCGAGCTCCTACGAGCAGTACTTC. Its translation: CASSRLAGGPSSYEQYF.

This clonotype was seen many times. The V call is TRBV20-1, the J call TRBJ2-7; TRBD2 might be the D (6 bases). This CDR3 is built from 15 residues. Germline V gene sequence: CDR1 DFQATT, CDR2 SNEGSKA (reference sequence). V lost 5 bases to trimming and J lost 4 bases, with 21 bases between them. This CDR3 is CSAGQGLTSRYEQYF. CDR3 DNA: TGCAGTGCTGGCCAGGGACTTACGTCGAGGTACGAGCAGTACTTC.